Listed below are T cell receptor beta chains from one sample, sequenced in a study of shared T cell receptors in the human thymus. Here immunoSEQ multiplex PCR was the method, and the copy in TCRdb shows in-frame clones only, minus some. The repertoire holds roughly 550,000 clones, with approximately 80% as singletons. The same specimen was also included in a second study, on human thymus T cells.

Specimen: thymocytes. Receptors originate from a boy in the first two years of life with a congenital heart defect. CDR3s include the opening cysteine and the closing phenylalanine or tryptophan. A D gene is named only where the DNA matches it firmly. Size is stated for part of the rows, as once, few or many counts, or as a class when the clone is expanded.

size,V,J,D,CDR3,DNA
.,TRBV7-9,TRBJ2-7,.,CASSLGVEGVPNYEQYF,TGTGCCAGCAGCTTAGGGGTTGAGGGGGTACCCAACTACGAGCAGTACTTC
.,TRBV27,TRBJ1-5,TRBD1,CASSWVWDRNQPQHF,TGTGCCAGCAGTTGGGTCTGGGACAGAAATCAGCCCCAGCATTTT
.,TRBV19,TRBJ2-5,.,CASSIWGEETQYF,TGTGCCAGTAGTATATGGGGGGAGGAGACCCAGTACTTC
.,TRBV6-6,TRBJ1-1,.,CASSYSQNTEAFF,TGTGCCAGCAGTTACTCACAAAACACTGAAGCTTTCTTT
.,TRBV7-8,TRBJ1-2,.,CASSLTPVTGGYGYTF,TGTGCCAGCAGCTTAACCCCGGTGACCGGGGGCTATGGCTACACCTTC
.,TRBV7-8,TRBJ2-3,.,CASSGPTGFTDTQYF,TGTGCCAGCAGCGGCCCCACAGGTTTCACAGATACGCAGTATTTT
.,TRBV27,TRBJ2-3,.,CASSLSSVSTDTQYF,TGTGCCAGCAGTTTGTCTAGCGTGAGCACAGATACGCAGTATTTT
.,TRBV5-4,TRBJ2-3,TRBD2,CASSSQTSGRRGADTQYF,TGTGCCAGCAGCTCGCAAACTAGCGGGAGGCGGGGGGCAGATACGCAGTATTTT
.,TRBV6-1,TRBJ2-1,TRBD2,CASLLGLAGVYEQFF,TGTGCCAGCCTTCTCGGACTAGCGGGAGTGTATGAGCAGTTCTTC
.,TRBV5-1,TRBJ2-7,.,CASHFGSYEQYF,TGCGCCAGCCACTTTGGTTCCTACGAGCAGTACTTC
.,TRBV6-5,TRBJ1-3,TRBD1,CASSYSQGDGNTIYF,TGTGCCAGCAGTTACTCGCAGGGGGACGGAAACACCATATATTTT
.,TRBV10-3,TRBJ2-6,.,CAIRQFRGAGSGANVLTF,TGTGCCATCCGTCAGTTCAGGGGGGCCGGGAGTGGGGCCAACGTCCTGACTTTC
once,TRBV6-5,TRBJ2-7,.,CASKLLSASYEQYF,TGTGCCAGCAAACTCCTAAGCGCATCCTACGAGCAGTACTTC
.,TRBV6-5,TRBJ2-3,TRBD2,CASSGRATDTQYF,TGTGCCAGCAGCGGGAGGGCCACAGATACGCAGTATTTT
.,TRBV28,TRBJ1-5,TRBD1,CASSLGRTGYNQPQHF,TGTGCCAGCAGTTTGGGCCGGACAGGGTACAATCAGCCCCAGCATTTT
.,TRBV11-2,TRBJ1-2,.,CASSLAFQGYGYTF,TGTGCCAGCAGCTTAGCCTTCCAGGGATATGGCTACACCTTC
.,TRBV18,TRBJ1-1,TRBD1,CASSLGTGVGVNTEAFF,TGTGCCAGCTCACTAGGGACAGGTGTGGGGGTGAACACTGAAGCTTTCTTT
.,TRBV19,TRBJ2-1,TRBD2,CASSISSGVYNEQFF,TGTGCCAGTAGTATATCTAGCGGGGTCTACAATGAGCAGTTCTTC
.,TRBV28,TRBJ2-7,TRBD2,CASSVAGGPYEQYF,TGTGCCAGCAGCGTAGCGGGAGGCCCCTACGAGCAGTACTTC
.,TRBV4-3,TRBJ1-2,.,CASSQSSVVYGYTF,TGCGCCAGCAGCCAATCCTCGGTGGTCTATGGCTACACCTTC
.,TRBV27,TRBJ1-2,TRBD1,CASSPSGTGGIGYGYTF,TGTGCCAGCAGCCCCTCCGGGACAGGGGGCATAGGCTATGGCTACACCTTC
.,TRBV27,TRBJ2-7,TRBD1,CASSPPGQEGSYEQYF,TGTGCCAGCAGTCCGCCAGGACAGGAAGGTTCCTACGAGCAGTACTTC
.,TRBV28,TRBJ1-5,.,CASSLRGRSGSNQPQHF,TGTGCCAGCAGTTTAAGGGGCCGGAGTGGCAGCAATCAGCCCCAGCATTTT
.,TRBV7-2,TRBJ2-2,TRBD1,CASSSGQVGGELFF,TGTGCCAGCAGCTCGGGACAGGTGGGCGGGGAGCTGTTTTTT
.,TRBV25-1,TRBJ2-7,TRBD2,CASSVVAGTKYEQYF,TGTGCCAGCAGTGTCGTCGCCGGGACTAAATACGAGCAGTACTTC
few,TRBV25-1,TRBJ2-1,TRBD2,CASRAGYHNEQFF,TGTGCCAGCAGAGCGGGATATCACAATGAGCAGTTCTTC
few,TRBV14,TRBJ2-5,.,CASSQGGTLQETQYF,TGTGCCAGCAGCCAAGGGGGGACTCTCCAAGAGACCCAGTACTTC
.,TRBV10-3,TRBJ2-1,TRBD2,CAISERGAGGQDEQFF,TGTGCCATCAGTGAGCGGGGCGCGGGAGGGCAGGATGAGCAGTTCTTC
.,TRBV10-3,TRBJ2-3,TRBD1,CAIGTGESTDTQYF,TGTGCCATTGGGACAGGGGAAAGCACAGATACGCAGTATTTT
.,TRBV5-4,TRBJ2-7,.,CASSNPGFYYEQYF,TGTGCCAGCAGCAATCCGGGTTTCTACTACGAGCAGTACTTC
.,TRBV9,TRBJ1-2,.,CASSVVAYGYTF,TGTGCCAGCAGCGTAGTAGCCTATGGCTACACCTTC
.,TRBV23-1,TRBJ2-7,.,CASSQSLPAGQLYIPGSYEQYF,TGCGCCAGCAGTCAATCGCTACCGGCAGGGCAGTTGTATATCCCTGGCTCCTACGAGCAGTACTTC
.,TRBV20-1,TRBJ2-5,.,CSAPGEETQYF,TGCAGTGCTCCAGGGGAAGAGACCCAGTACTTC
.,TRBV12-5,TRBJ1-4,TRBD1,CASGWGGAGGPNEKLFF,TGTGCTAGTGGTTGGGGGGGGGCAGGGGGCCCTAATGAAAAACTGTTTTTT
.,TRBV29-1,TRBJ1-2,.,CSVEKAGNSYGYTF,TGCAGCGTTGAGAAGGCAGGGAATAGCTATGGCTACACCTTC
.,TRBV28,TRBJ2-5,.,CASSSPAGGGGETQYF,TGTGCCAGCAGTTCCCCCGCGGGTGGGGGAGGAGAGACCCAGTACTTC
once,TRBV27,TRBJ2-7,TRBD2,CASSLFPGLAAYEQYF,TGTGCCAGCAGTTTATTCCCGGGACTAGCGGCCTACGAGCAGTACTTC
.,TRBV7-8,TRBJ2-7,.,CASSLVRREGVYEQYF,TGTGCCAGCAGCTTAGTCAGGAGGGAAGGCGTCTACGAGCAGTACTTC
once,TRBV7-2,TRBJ2-7,TRBD1,CASSLTGQGGSYEQYF,TGTGCCAGCAGCTTGACCGGACAGGGTGGGTCCTACGAGCAGTACTTC
.,TRBV7-9,TRBJ2-2,TRBD2,CASSCNRLAGGARAGELFF,TGTGCCAGCAGCTGTAATCGACTAGCGGGAGGCGCCCGAGCCGGGGAGCTGTTTTTT
.,TRBV29-1,TRBJ2-7,TRBD1,CSVIDRDRVFYEQYF,TGCAGCGTGATCGATAGGGACAGGGTCTTCTACGAGCAGTACTTC
.,TRBV7-8,TRBJ2-1,.,CASSYRRGSYNEQFF,TGTGCCAGCAGCTATAGGCGGGGCTCCTACAATGAGCAGTTCTTC
once,TRBV6-9,TRBJ1-1,.,CASSLEAFF,TGTGCCAGCAGCCTTGAAGCTTTCTTT
.,TRBV5-1,TRBJ1-2,.,CASSCPLGGETNYGYTF,TGCGCCAGCAGCTGCCCGTTAGGGGGAGAAACTAACTATGGCTACACCTTC
few,TRBV29-1,TRBJ2-3,.,CSVHRGDSPGDTQYF,TGCAGCGTGCATCGCGGGGACTCCCCCGGGGATACGCAGTATTTT
.,TRBV30,TRBJ1-2,TRBD1,CAWMAGGNYGYTF,TGTGCCTGGATGGCAGGGGGCAACTATGGCTACACCTTC
.,TRBV7-3,TRBJ2-7,TRBD2,CASSLSSGDSYEQYF,TGTGCCAGCAGCCTGTCGAGCGGGGACTCCTACGAGCAGTACTTC
.,TRBV5-6,TRBJ1-1,.,CASSFPTGNTEAFF,TGTGCCAGCAGCTTCCCAACGGGGAACACTGAAGCTTTCTTT
.,TRBV4-2,TRBJ2-2,TRBD2,CASSQEGRGASGPRGNTGELFF,TGTGCCAGCAGCCAAGAAGGGCGAGGAGCTAGCGGACCGCGAGGGAACACCGGGGAGCTGTTTTTT
.,TRBV28,TRBJ2-2,TRBD1,CASERQGGTGELFF,TGTGCCAGCGAGAGACAGGGGGGTACCGGGGAGCTGTTTTTT